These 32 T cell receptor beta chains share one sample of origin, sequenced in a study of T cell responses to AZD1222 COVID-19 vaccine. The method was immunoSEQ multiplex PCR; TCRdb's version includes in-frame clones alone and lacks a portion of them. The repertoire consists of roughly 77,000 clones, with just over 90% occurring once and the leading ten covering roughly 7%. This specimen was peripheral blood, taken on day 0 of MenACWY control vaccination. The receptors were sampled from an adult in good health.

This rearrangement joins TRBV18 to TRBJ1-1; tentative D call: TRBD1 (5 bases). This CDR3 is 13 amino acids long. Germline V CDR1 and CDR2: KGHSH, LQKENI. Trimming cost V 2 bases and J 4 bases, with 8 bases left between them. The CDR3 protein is CASSPSGGTEAFF. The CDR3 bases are TGTGCCAGCTCACCATCCGGGGGCACTGAAGCTTTCTTT.

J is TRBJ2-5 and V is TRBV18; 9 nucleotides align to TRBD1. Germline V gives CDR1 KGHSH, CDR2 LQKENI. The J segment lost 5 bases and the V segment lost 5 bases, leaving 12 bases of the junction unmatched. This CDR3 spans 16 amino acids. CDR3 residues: CASSTLGQGPGETQYF. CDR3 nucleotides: TGTGCCAGCTCAACACTCGGACAGGGGCCGGGGGAGACCCAGTACTTC.

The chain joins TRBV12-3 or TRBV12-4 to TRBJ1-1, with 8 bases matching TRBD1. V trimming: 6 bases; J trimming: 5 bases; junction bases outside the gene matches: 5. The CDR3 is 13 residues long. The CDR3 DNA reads TGTGCCAGCAGCCTGACAGGGGAGACTGAAGCTTTCTTT. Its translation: CASSLTGETEAFF.

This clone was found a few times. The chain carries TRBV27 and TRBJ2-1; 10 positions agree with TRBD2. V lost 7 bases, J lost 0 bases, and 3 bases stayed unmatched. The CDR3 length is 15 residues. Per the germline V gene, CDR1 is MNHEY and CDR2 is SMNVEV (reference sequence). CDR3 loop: CASTVAGGSYNEQFF. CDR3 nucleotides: TGTGCCAGCACCGTAGCGGGAGGCTCCTACAATGAGCAGTTCTTC.

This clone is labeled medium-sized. The CDR3 is CATRGEGGEQYF. The CDR3 DNA is TGTGCCACCCGCGGGGAGGGAGGCGAGCAGTACTTC. The chain links TRBV18 to TRBJ2-7; 7 positions match TRBD2. Germline V gives CDR1 KGHSH, CDR2 LQKENI. Losses at the gene ends were 10 bases for V and 6 bases for J; bases not matched to a gene: 9. This CDR3 has 12 amino acids.

CDR3 sequence: CATRGVFHEQYF. CDR3 in DNA: TGTGCCACCAGGGGCGTTTTCCACGAGCAGTACTTC. The rearrangement joins TRBV24-1 to TRBJ2-7; D unclear. Germline V gene lookup returns CDR1 KGHDR and CDR2 SFDVKD. CDR3 size: 12 residues. Between the trimmed V and J ends, which lost 7 bases and 5 bases, there was a span of 11 bases.

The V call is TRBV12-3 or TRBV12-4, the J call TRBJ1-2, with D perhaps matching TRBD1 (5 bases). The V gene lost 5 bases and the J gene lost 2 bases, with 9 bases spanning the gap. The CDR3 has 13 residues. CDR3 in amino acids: CASSPRENYGYTF. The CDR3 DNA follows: TGTGCCAGCAGTCCCAGGGAAAACTATGGCTACACCTTC.

CDR3 sequence: CASSFSGTDSYEQYF. CDR3 DNA: TGTGCCAGCAGTTTCTCCGGGACAGACTCCTACGAGCAGTACTTC. The chain is built from TRBV28 and TRBJ2-7; 7 bases are a match to TRBD1. Germline V gene lookup returns CDR1 MDHEN and CDR2 SYDVKM. V lost 3 bases and J lost 0; bases outside the gene matches: 5. CDR3 size: 15 residues.

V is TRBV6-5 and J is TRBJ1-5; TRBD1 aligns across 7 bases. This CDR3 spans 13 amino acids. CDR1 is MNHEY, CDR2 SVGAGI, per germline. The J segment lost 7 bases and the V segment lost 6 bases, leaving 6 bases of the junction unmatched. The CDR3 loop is CASSPDRKQPQHF. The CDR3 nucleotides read TGTGCCAGCAGCCCGGACAGGAAGCAGCCCCAGCATTTT.

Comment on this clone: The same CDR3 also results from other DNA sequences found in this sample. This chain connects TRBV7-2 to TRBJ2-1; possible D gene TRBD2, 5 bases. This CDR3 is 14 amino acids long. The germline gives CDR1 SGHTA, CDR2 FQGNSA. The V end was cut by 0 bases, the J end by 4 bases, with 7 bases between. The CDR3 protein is CASSLAGVYNEQFF. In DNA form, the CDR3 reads TGTGCCAGCAGCTTAGCGGGAGTTTACAATGAGCAGTTCTTC.

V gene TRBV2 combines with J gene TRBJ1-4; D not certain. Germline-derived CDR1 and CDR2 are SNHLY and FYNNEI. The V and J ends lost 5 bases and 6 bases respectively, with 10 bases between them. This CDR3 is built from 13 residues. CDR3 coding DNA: TGTGCCAGCAGTCCGACAATGGATGAAAAACTGTTTTTT. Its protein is CASSPTMDEKLFF.

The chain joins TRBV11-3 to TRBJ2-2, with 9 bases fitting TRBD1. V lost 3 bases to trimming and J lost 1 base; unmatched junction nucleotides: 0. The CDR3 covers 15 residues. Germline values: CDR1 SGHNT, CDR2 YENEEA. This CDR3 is CASSLGQGNTGELFF. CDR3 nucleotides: TGTGCCAGCAGCTTGGGACAGGGGAACACCGGGGAGCTGTTTTTT.

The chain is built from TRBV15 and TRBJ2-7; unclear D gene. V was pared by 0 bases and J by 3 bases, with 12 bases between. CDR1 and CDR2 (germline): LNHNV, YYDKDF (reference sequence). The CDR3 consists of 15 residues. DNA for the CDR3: TGTGCCACCAGCAGAGATCGTCTACTGAACTACGAGCAGTACTTC. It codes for CATSRDRLLNYEQYF.

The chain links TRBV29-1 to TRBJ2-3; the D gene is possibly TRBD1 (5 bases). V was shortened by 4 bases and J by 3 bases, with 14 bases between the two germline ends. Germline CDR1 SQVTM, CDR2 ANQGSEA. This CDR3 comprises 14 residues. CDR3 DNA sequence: TGCAGCGTTGGCCGGACACCACTTACAGATACGCAGTATTTT. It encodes CSVGRTPLTDTQYF.

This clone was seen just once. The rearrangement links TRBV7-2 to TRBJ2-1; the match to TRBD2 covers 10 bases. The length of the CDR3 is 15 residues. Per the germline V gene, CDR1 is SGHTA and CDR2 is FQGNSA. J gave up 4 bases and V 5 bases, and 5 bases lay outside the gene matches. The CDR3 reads CASSLLAGGYNEQFF. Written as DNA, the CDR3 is TGTGCCAGCAGCCTTTTAGCGGGAGGTTACAATGAGCAGTTCTTC.

The CDR3, as DNA: TGTGCCAGTAGGGCACGGGGGGCGTCCTACAATGAGCAGTTCTTC. Its protein is CASRARGASYNEQFF. The rearrangement joins TRBV19 to TRBJ2-1; D is possibly TRBD2 (7 bases). The CDR3 has 15 residues. Between the trimmed V and J ends, which lost 6 bases and 1 base, there was a span of 13 bases. Germline loops: CDR1 LNHDA, CDR2 SQIVND (reference sequence).

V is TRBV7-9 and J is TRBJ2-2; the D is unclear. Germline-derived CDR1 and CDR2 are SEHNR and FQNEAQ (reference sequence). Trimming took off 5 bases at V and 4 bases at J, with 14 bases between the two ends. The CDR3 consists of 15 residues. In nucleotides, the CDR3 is TGTGCCAGCAGCCTGACTGATACTACCACCGGGGAGCTGTTTTTT. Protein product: CASSLTDTTTGELFF.

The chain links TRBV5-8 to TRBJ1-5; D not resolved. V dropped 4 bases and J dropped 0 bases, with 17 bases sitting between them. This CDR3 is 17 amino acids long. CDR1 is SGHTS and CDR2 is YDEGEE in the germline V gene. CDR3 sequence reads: CASSRLFETYSNQPQHF. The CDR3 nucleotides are TGTGCCAGCAGCCGCCTTTTCGAGACGTATAGCAATCAGCCCCAGCATTTT.

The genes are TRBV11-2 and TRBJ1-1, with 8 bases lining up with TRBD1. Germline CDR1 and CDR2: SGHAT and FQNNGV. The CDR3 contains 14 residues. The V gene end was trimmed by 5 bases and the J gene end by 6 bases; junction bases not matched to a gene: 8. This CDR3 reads CASSARQGRPEAFF. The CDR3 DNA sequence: TGTGCCAGCAGCGCCCGACAGGGGAGGCCTGAAGCTTTCTTT.

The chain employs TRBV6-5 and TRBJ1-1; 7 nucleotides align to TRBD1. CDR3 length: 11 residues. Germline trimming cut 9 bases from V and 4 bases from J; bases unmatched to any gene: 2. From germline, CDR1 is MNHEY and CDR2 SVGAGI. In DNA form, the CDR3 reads TGTGCCAGTAGGACAGGCACTGAAGCTTTCTTT. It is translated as CASRTGTEAFF.

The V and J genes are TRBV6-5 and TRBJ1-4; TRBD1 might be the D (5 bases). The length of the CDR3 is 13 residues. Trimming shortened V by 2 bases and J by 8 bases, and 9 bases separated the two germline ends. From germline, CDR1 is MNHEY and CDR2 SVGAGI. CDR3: CASSYRDREKLFF. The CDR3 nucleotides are TGTGCCAGCAGTTACAGGGACCGGGAAAAACTGTTTTTT.

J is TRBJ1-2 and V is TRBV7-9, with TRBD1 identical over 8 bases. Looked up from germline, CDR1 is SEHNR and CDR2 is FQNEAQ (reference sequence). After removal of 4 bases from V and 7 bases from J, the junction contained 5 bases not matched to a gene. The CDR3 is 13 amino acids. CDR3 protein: CASSSTGAAGYTF. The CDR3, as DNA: TGTGCCAGCAGCTCGACAGGGGCGGCTGGCTACACCTTC. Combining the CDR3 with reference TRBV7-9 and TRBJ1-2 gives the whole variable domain DTGVSQNPRHKITKRGQNVTFRCDPISEHNRLYWYRQTLGQGPEFLTYFQNEAQLEKSRLLSDRFSAERPKGSFSTLEIQRTEQGDSAMYLCASSSTGAAGYTFGSGTRLTVV.

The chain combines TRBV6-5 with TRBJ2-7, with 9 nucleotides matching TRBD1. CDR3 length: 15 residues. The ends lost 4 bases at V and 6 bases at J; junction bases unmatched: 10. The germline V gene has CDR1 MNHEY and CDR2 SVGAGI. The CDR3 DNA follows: TGTGCCAGCAGTTTAGGGACAGGGACCTCCGGCGAGCAGTACTTC. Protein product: CASSLGTGTSGEQYF.

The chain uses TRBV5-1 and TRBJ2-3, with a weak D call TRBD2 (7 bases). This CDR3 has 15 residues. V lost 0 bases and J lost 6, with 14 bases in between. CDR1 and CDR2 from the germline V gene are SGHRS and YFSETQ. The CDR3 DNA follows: TGCGCCAGCAGCTTGGCGGGGGGCCAACGGGATACGCAGTATTTT. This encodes CASSLAGGQRDTQYF.

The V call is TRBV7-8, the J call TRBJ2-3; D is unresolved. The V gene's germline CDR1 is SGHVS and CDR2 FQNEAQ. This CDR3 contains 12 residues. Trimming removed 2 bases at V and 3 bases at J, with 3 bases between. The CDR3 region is CASSLWTDTQYF. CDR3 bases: TGTGCCAGCAGCTTATGGACAGATACGCAGTATTTT.

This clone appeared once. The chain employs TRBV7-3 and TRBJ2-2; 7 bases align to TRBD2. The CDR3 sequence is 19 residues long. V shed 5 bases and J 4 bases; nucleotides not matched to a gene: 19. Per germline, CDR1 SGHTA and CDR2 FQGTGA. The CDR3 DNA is TGTGCCAGCAGCCTCTCCCCTGCCAGCGGGGTAACCTCCACCGGGGAGCTGTTTTTT. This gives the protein CASSLSPASGVTSTGELFF.

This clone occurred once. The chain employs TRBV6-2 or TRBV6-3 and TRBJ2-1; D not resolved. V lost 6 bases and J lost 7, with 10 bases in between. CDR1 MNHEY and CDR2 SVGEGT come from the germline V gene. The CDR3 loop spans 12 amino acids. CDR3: CASSLLWNEQFF. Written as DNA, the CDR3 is TGTGCCAGCAGCCTACTATGGAATGAGCAGTTCTTC.

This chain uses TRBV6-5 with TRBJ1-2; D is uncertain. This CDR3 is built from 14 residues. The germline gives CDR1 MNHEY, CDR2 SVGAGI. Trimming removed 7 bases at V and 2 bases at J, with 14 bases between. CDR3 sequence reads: CASTPGETNYGYTF. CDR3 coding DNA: TGTGCCAGCACACCCGGCGAAACGAACTATGGCTACACCTTC.

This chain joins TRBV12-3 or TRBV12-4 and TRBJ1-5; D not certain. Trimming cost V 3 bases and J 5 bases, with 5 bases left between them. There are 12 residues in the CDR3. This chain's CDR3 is CASSFWDQPQHF. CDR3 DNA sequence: TGTGCCAGCAGTTTTTGGGATCAGCCCCAGCATTTT.

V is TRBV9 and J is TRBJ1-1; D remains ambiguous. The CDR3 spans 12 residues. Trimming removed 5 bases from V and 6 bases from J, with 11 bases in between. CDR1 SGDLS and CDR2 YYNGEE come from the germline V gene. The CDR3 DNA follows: TGTGCCAGCAGAAAGGAGGGATCTGAAGCTTTCTTT. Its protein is CASRKEGSEAFF.

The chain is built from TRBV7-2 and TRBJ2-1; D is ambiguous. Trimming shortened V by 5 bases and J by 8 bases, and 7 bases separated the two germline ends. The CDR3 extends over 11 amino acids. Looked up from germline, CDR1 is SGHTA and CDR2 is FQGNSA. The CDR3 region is CASSPSHEQFF. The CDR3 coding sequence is TGTGCCAGCAGCCCCTCGCATGAGCAGTTCTTC.

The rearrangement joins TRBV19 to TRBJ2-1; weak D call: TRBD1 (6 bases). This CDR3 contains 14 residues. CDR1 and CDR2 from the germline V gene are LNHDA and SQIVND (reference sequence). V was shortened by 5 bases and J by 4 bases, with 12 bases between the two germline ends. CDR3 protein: CASSLGHAYNEQFF. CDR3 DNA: TGTGCCAGTAGTTTGGGACATGCGTACAATGAGCAGTTCTTC. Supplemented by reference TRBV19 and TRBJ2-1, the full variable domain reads DGGITQSPKYLFRKEGQNVTLSCEQNLNHDAMYWYRQDPGQGLRLIYYSQIVNDFQKGDIAEGYSVSREKKESFPLTVTSAQKNPTAFYLCASSLGHAYNEQFFGPGTRLTVL.